Listed below are T cell receptor beta chains from one sample, sequenced in a study of CD8+ T cells in alopecia areata. The table came from immunoSEQ multiplex PCR; TCRdb's copy has only in-frame clones and leaves some out. This table holds some 240,000 clones, roughly 57% found once. Sequenced material: CD4+ T cells sorted from blood, taken at week 0. The origin of the receptors is a human donor with alopecia areata. The CDR3 runs from the conserved cysteine through the conserved F or W. The order of the fields is J gene, V gene, clone size, D gene, CDR3 DNA, CDR3 protein. A D gene is named only where the DNA matches it firmly. For some rows the clone size is stated as once, few or many, or as a class when expanded; others skip it.

>TRBJ2-5|TRBV30|.|.
TGTGCCTGGAGTGGACAGGCCATACAAGAGACCCAGTACTTC
CAWSGQAIQETQYF
>TRBJ2-1|TRBV7-2|.|.
TGTGCCAGCAGGACTAGTTTCGACTATGAGCAGTTCTTC
CASRTSFDYEQFF
>TRBJ1-4|TRBV29-1|.|TRBD1
TGCAGCGTAGGGGGGACGACAGGGTTGGCGGAAAAACTGTTTTTT
CSVGGTTGLAEKLFF
>TRBJ2-3|TRBV29-1|few|TRBD2
TGCAGCGTGGGACTAGCGGCAGATACGCAGTATTTT
CSVGLAADTQYF
>TRBJ2-3|TRBV23-1|.|.
TGCGCCAGTCCTCCGACAGATACGCAGTATTTT
CASPPTDTQYF
>TRBJ2-4|TRBV7-2|.|TRBD2
TGTGCCAGCTCCCTGGGCGGGGGGGGAGAAAACATTCAGTACTTC
CASSLGGGGENIQYF
>TRBJ2-7|TRBV7-9|few|.
TGTGCCAGCAGCTTCGACTACGAGCAGTACTTC
CASSFDYEQYF
>TRBJ1-2|TRBV19|.|.
TGTGCCAGTAGTCCGCCTGGGGCCTATGGCTACACCTTC
CASSPPGAYGYTF
>TRBJ2-2|TRBV7-8|few|TRBD2
TGTGCCAGCAGCTTCAGCGGGGGGTCCGGGGAGCTGTTTTTT
CASSFSGGSGELFF
>TRBJ2-7|TRBV25-1|once|.
TGTGCCAGCAGTGAACAGGGAAATTTTTATTCACCCTACGAGCAGTACTTC
CASSEQGNFYSPYEQYF
>TRBJ2-3|TRBV4-1|many|TRBD1
TGCGCCAGCAGCCAAGGGGACAGGGGCGGTAGCACAGATACGCAGTATTTT
CASSQGDRGGSTDTQYF
>TRBJ1-2|TRBV20-1|.|.
TGCAGTGCTTCCGACTATGGCTACACCTTC
CSASDYGYTF
>TRBJ1-2|TRBV25-1|.|.
TGTGCCAGCAGTGAATTCGGGACGGACTATGGCTACACCTTC
CASSEFGTDYGYTF
>TRBJ2-1|TRBV30|.|.
TGTGCCTGGGTCAGGGGCTCCTACAATGAGCAGTTCTTC
CAWVRGSYNEQFF
>TRBJ2-3|TRBV18|few|.
TGTGCCAGCTCACCATTGCTAATCCAATCCGGGTCAGATACGCAGTATTTT
CASSPLLIQSGSDTQYF
>TRBJ2-5|TRBV20-1|.|.
TGCAGTGCTCTAAGAGGAGAGACCCAGTACTTC
CSALRGETQYF
>TRBJ2-6|TRBV29-1|few|TRBD1
TGCAGCGTTGCCGGGACAGGAACGGCTGGGGCCAACGTCCTGACTTTC
CSVAGTGTAGANVLTF
>TRBJ1-2|TRBV5-4|.|.
TGTGCCAGCAGATTGACAGGCGGTATCTATGGCTACACCTTC
CASRLTGGIYGYTF
>TRBJ1-1|TRBV30|few|.
TGTGCCTGGAGTGCCCTGGGACCCGCGGGTAACACTGAAGCTTTCTTT
CAWSALGPAGNTEAFF
>TRBJ2-7|TRBV9|.|TRBD2
TGTGCCAGCAGCTTAGGACCGGGGGGAACAGGTGGCGAGCAGTACTTC
CASSLGPGGTGGEQYF
>TRBJ1-1|TRBV30|few|.
TGTGCCTGGACTATGAACCAGCGCGCGAGGACTGAAGCTTTCTTT
CAWTMNQRARTEAFF
>TRBJ1-1|TRBV2|.|.
TGTGCCAGCAATCCATTGAACACTGAAGCTTTCTTT
CASNPLNTEAFF
>TRBJ1-1|TRBV29-1|.|.
TGCAGCGTTGCCTCCACTGAAGCTTTCTTT
CSVASTEAFF
>TRBJ2-7|TRBV14|few|.
TGTGCCAGCAGCCGTCAAGTTGGTTCCTACGAGCAGTACTTC
CASSRQVGSYEQYF
>TRBJ1-2|TRBV30|.|.
TGTGCCTGGAGTCCCTCCGTTGTCTATGGCTACACCTTC
CAWSPSVVYGYTF
>TRBJ1-1|TRBV2|.|.
TGTGCCAGCAGTGAACAGGCGAACACTGAAGCTTTCTTT
CASSEQANTEAFF
>TRBJ2-3|TRBV5-1|.|TRBD2
TGCGCCAGCAGCCGGCGGGGGGACGGTACGCAGTATTTT
CASSRRGDGTQYF
>TRBJ2-7|TRBV29-1|few|TRBD1
TGCAGCGTTGTAATAGGACAGGGGTCCTACGAGCAGTACTTC
CSVVIGQGSYEQYF
>TRBJ2-1|TRBV29-1|.|.
TGCAGCGTTGTAAGCAGGAAGACCTACAATGAGCAGTTCTTC
CSVVSRKTYNEQFF
>TRBJ2-5|TRBV7-9|.|.
TGTGCCAGCAGCTCCGTAGAGACCCAGTACTTC
CASSSVETQYF
>TRBJ2-2|TRBV7-9|.|.
TGTGCCAGCAGCTTTCGGGGCCCGAACACCGGGGAGCTGTTTTTT
CASSFRGPNTGELFF
>TRBJ1-3|TRBV9|.|.
TGTGCCAGCAGCGGATCCGGGACATCACTTGGAAACACCATATATTTT
CASSGSGTSLGNTIYF
>TRBJ1-1|TRBV11-2|.|.
TGTGCCAGCAGCTTACATGGCAGTGAGTATACTGAAGCTTTCTTT
CASSLHGSEYTEAFF
>TRBJ1-1|TRBV5-5|.|.
TGTGCCAGCAGCTTGGGTGCGAACACTGAAGCTTTCTTT
CASSLGANTEAFF
>TRBJ2-7|TRBV6-5|.|TRBD1
TGTGCCAGCAGACGGGACAGGGTGGACTCCTACGAGCAGTACTTC
CASRRDRVDSYEQYF
>TRBJ1-1|TRBV6-5|.|.
TGTGCCAGCAGTTACGACGGGCAGGTGAACACTGAAGCTTTCTTT
CASSYDGQVNTEAFF
>TRBJ1-1|TRBV30|.|TRBD1
TGTGCCTGGAAGGGTGACAGGGTGGACACTGAAGCTTTCTTT
CAWKGDRVDTEAFF
>TRBJ1-5|TRBV7-9|few|TRBD1
TGTGCCAGCAGCTTGGGACAGGATCAGCCCCAGCATTTT
CASSLGQDQPQHF
>TRBJ2-7|TRBV4-1|.|.
TGCGCCAGCAGCGATGGGGGGACCCTCTCCTACGAGCAGTACTTC
CASSDGGTLSYEQYF
>TRBJ2-6|TRBV7-6|.|.
TGTGCCAGCAGCTTGGACCTTGAGGACAACGTCCTGACTTTC
CASSLDLEDNVLTF
>TRBJ2-1|TRBV7-2|.|TRBD2
TGTGCCAGCAGCTTAGTGGGAGGGCCACATGAGCAGTTCTTC
CASSLVGGPHEQFF
>TRBJ1-4|TRBV5-4|.|.
TGTGCCAGCAGCTCCGACGGTGGGGAAAAACTGTTTTTT
CASSSDGGEKLFF
>TRBJ1-1|TRBV19|few|.
TGTGCCAGTAGTGTCGGAGTCGCGAACACTGAAGCTTTCTTT
CASSVGVANTEAFF
>TRBJ1-4|TRBV6-1|.|.
TGTGCCAGCAGGGACAGTAATGAAAAACTGTTTTTT
CASRDSNEKLFF
>TRBJ2-5|TRBV30|.|TRBD1
TGTGCCTGGAGTCGTGGGACAGGGGGGGTCCAAGAGACCCAGTACTTC
CAWSRGTGGVQETQYF
>TRBJ2-7|TRBV29-1|.|TRBD1
TGCAGCGTTGGGAGACAGGGGCACTCCTACGAGCAGTACTTC
CSVGRQGHSYEQYF
>TRBJ1-1|TRBV5-1|.|.
TGCGCCAGCAGTTCAGGTTTGAACACTGAAGCTTTCTTT
CASSSGLNTEAFF
>TRBJ2-7|TRBV5-1|.|TRBD1
TGCGCCAGCAGCCATTCCCGGGACAGCGTCCCGCGCGAGCAGTACTTC
CASSHSRDSVPREQYF
>TRBJ2-4|TRBV9|.|TRBD2
TGTGCCAGCAGCGTAACTAGCGATTTCAAAAACATTCAGTACTTC
CASSVTSDFKNIQYF
>TRBJ1-5|TRBV9|once|.
TGTGCCAGCAGCGTAGGGGGGGCGTGGGAACAGCCCCAGCATTTT
CASSVGGAWEQPQHF
>TRBJ2-5|TRBV11-2|.|.
TGTGCCAGCAGCTTAGGTCCAGGGACCCAAGGGACCCAGTACTTC
CASSLGPGTQGTQYF
>TRBJ1-5|TRBV4-1|once|TRBD1
TGCGCCAGCAGCACCGGGACAGGGGTTAGCAATCAGCCCCAGCATTTT
CASSTGTGVSNQPQHF